The rows below give T cell receptor beta chains drawn from one sample of a study of STAT5B mutations in CD4+ large granular lymphocyte leukemia. TCRdb keeps only in-frame clones here, not all; method: immunoSEQ multiplex PCR. The table records 30,000 to 35,000 clones, roughly two thirds of them present only once. The sequencing sample was made of CD4+ T cells from blood buffy coats. The receptor source for this set is a human donor in good health. Each CDR3 is given with its conserved first and last residue. The order of the fields is CDR3 DNA, CDR3 protein, CDR3 length, J gene, V gene, D gene, clone size. The D gene is left open where the match is weak. Some rows have no size entry. The others give once, few or many, or a class for an expanded clone.

CDR3nt: TGTGCCAGCAGCTCCCCCGCGACAAAGAACACTGAAGCTTTCTTT
CDR3aa: CASSSPATKNTEAFF
len: 15
j_gene: TRBJ1-1
v_gene: TRBV7-9
d_gene: .
abundance: once

CDR3nt: TGTGCCAGCAGTGATCCAAGGCGGGACACCATATATTTT
CDR3aa: CASSDPRRDTIYF
len: 13
j_gene: TRBJ1-3
v_gene: TRBV6-1
d_gene: .
abundance: few

CDR3nt: TGTGCCAGCAGAGAGACAGGACGGTACGAGCAGTACTTC
CDR3aa: CASRETGRYEQYF
len: 13
j_gene: TRBJ2-7
v_gene: TRBV14
d_gene: .
abundance: .

CDR3nt: TGTGCCAGCAGCTTGGTGCGGGGGTCCCCCCATACGCAGTATTTT
CDR3aa: CASSLVRGSPHTQYF
len: 15
j_gene: TRBJ2-3
v_gene: TRBV5-4
d_gene: TRBD2
abundance: .

CDR3nt: TGCGCCAGCAGCCACTTCCCCACAGGGGCGTCAACGAACACCGGGGAGCTGTTTTTT
CDR3aa: CASSHFPTGASTNTGELFF
len: 19
j_gene: TRBJ2-2
v_gene: TRBV4-1
d_gene: TRBD1
abundance: .

CDR3nt: TGTGCCAGCAGCCCCCGGGACAGGGGGCTTGGCTACACCTTC
CDR3aa: CASSPRDRGLGYTF
len: 14
j_gene: TRBJ1-2
v_gene: TRBV11-2
d_gene: TRBD1
abundance: .

CDR3nt: TGTGCCAGCAGCTGGAGGGACAGGGGAACTGGTGGCTACACCTTC
CDR3aa: CASSWRDRGTGGYTF
len: 15
j_gene: TRBJ1-2
v_gene: TRBV7-9
d_gene: TRBD1
abundance: .

CDR3nt: TGTGCCAGCAGTTCACCTGGAAACACCATATATTTT
CDR3aa: CASSSPGNTIYF
len: 12
j_gene: TRBJ1-3
v_gene: TRBV7-9
d_gene: .
abundance: .

CDR3nt: TGTGCCAGCAGTCGAGGACTAGCGGGGGGTTACACCGGGGAGCTGTTTTTT
CDR3aa: CASSRGLAGGYTGELFF
len: 17
j_gene: TRBJ2-2
v_gene: TRBV28
d_gene: TRBD2
abundance: .

CDR3nt: TGTGCTAGCAGCTTAAACAGGGGGCAGGCCGGGGAGCTGTTTTTT
CDR3aa: CASSLNRGQAGELFF
len: 15
j_gene: TRBJ2-2
v_gene: TRBV7-7
d_gene: TRBD1
abundance: .

CDR3nt: TGTGCCAGCAGCTTCGGAACGCCAGGGCTCCGCTACGAGCAGTACTTC
CDR3aa: CASSFGTPGLRYEQYF
len: 16
j_gene: TRBJ2-7
v_gene: TRBV7-2
d_gene: .
abundance: .

CDR3nt: TGCGCCAGCAGCCAAGATCGGGGCCCAGATACGCAGTATTTT
CDR3aa: CASSQDRGPDTQYF
len: 14
j_gene: TRBJ2-3
v_gene: TRBV4-1
d_gene: .
abundance: .

CDR3nt: TGTGCCAGCAGTGAAGCCAGAAGCAATCAGCCCCAGCATTTT
CDR3aa: CASSEARSNQPQHF
len: 14
j_gene: TRBJ1-5
v_gene: TRBV6-1
d_gene: .
abundance: .

CDR3nt: TGTGCCAGCAGCCGTACCCGGAATGAGCAGTTCTTC
CDR3aa: CASSRTRNEQFF
len: 12
j_gene: TRBJ2-1
v_gene: TRBV7-2
d_gene: .
abundance: .

CDR3nt: TGTGCCAGCAGCCTATCTGGGGGGGATGGCTACACCTTC
CDR3aa: CASSLSGGDGYTF
len: 13
j_gene: TRBJ1-2
v_gene: TRBV11-3
d_gene: .
abundance: few

CDR3nt: TGTGCCGGTGCAGGGGTTGACGAAAAACTGTTTTTT
CDR3aa: CAGAGVDEKLFF
len: 12
j_gene: TRBJ1-4
v_gene: TRBV2
d_gene: .
abundance: .

CDR3nt: TGCGCCAGCAGTGAAGGGACTAGCAGGGAGACCCAGTACTTC
CDR3aa: CASSEGTSRETQYF
len: 14
j_gene: TRBJ2-5
v_gene: TRBV10-1
d_gene: TRBD2
abundance: once

CDR3nt: TGTGCCAGCAGCCAGATTATTGACTCCCGAGGAGGTGAAAAACTGTTTTTT
CDR3aa: CASSQIIDSRGGEKLFF
len: 17
j_gene: TRBJ1-4
v_gene: TRBV7-2
d_gene: .
abundance: .

CDR3nt: TGTGCCAGCAGCTTCCGGCCCGGGCCGATAGGGAACACTGAAGCTTTCTTT
CDR3aa: CASSFRPGPIGNTEAFF
len: 17
j_gene: TRBJ1-1
v_gene: TRBV7-2
d_gene: .
abundance: .

CDR3nt: TGTGCCAGCAGTGATTGGGATAACTATGGCTACACCTTC
CDR3aa: CASSDWDNYGYTF
len: 13
j_gene: TRBJ1-2
v_gene: TRBV11-3
d_gene: .
abundance: .

CDR3nt: TGTGCCAGCAGTTACGCGGGGTCGGATCAGCCCCAGCATTTT
CDR3aa: CASSYAGSDQPQHF
len: 14
j_gene: TRBJ1-5
v_gene: TRBV6-5
d_gene: .
abundance: few

CDR3nt: TGTGCCAGCAGCTTGTGGACAAATTCCTACGAGCAGTACTTC
CDR3aa: CASSLWTNSYEQYF
len: 14
j_gene: TRBJ2-7
v_gene: TRBV5-6
d_gene: .
abundance: .

CDR3nt: TGTGCCAGCAGCTTTAGTCGACAGCCTAATGAAAAACTGTTTTTT
CDR3aa: CASSFSRQPNEKLFF
len: 15
j_gene: TRBJ1-4
v_gene: TRBV7-9
d_gene: .
abundance: .

CDR3nt: TGCGCCAGCACCAAAGACAGCCCTGGGGATGGCTACACCTTC
CDR3aa: CASTKDSPGDGYTF
len: 14
j_gene: TRBJ1-2
v_gene: TRBV5-1
d_gene: .
abundance: .

CDR3nt: TGTGCAAGTCGCTTAGGAAAAACACGGCCCCTGAAACAATTGAACACTGAAGCTTTCTTT
CDR3aa: CASRLGKTRPLKQLNTEAFF
len: 20
j_gene: TRBJ1-1
v_gene: TRBV12-2
d_gene: .
abundance: .

CDR3nt: TGTGCCAGCACCCATCCTCCGAACTATGGCTACACCTTC
CDR3aa: CASTHPPNYGYTF
len: 13
j_gene: TRBJ1-2
v_gene: TRBV7-2
d_gene: .
abundance: .

CDR3nt: TGTGCCAGCAGTTACACGGAAGTTGTGGGGACCTTT
CDR3aa: CASSYTEVVGTF
len: 12
j_gene: TRBJ1-1
v_gene: TRBV6-6
d_gene: .
abundance: once

CDR3nt: TGTGCCAGTAGTATTTCCTCGGTGAGGAGCACTGAAGCTTTCTTT
CDR3aa: CASSISSVRSTEAFF
len: 15
j_gene: TRBJ1-1
v_gene: TRBV19
d_gene: .
abundance: .

CDR3nt: TGTGCCAGCATGCGGACAGGGAGCGCCGGTGGCTACACCTTC
CDR3aa: CASMRTGSAGGYTF
len: 14
j_gene: TRBJ1-2
v_gene: TRBV2
d_gene: TRBD1
abundance: .

CDR3nt: TGTGCCAGCAGTGAAGGGTGGGGGACTAGGGCCAACGTCCTGACTTTC
CDR3aa: CASSEGWGTRANVLTF
len: 16
j_gene: TRBJ2-6
v_gene: TRBV6-4
d_gene: TRBD2
abundance: .

CDR3nt: TGCAGCGCCAGCATCTCTGGAAACACCATATATTTT
CDR3aa: CSASISGNTIYF
len: 12
j_gene: TRBJ1-3
v_gene: TRBV29-1
d_gene: .
abundance: once

CDR3nt: TGTGCCAGCAGTAACGGACAGATCATGAACACTGAAGCTTTCTTT
CDR3aa: CASSNGQIMNTEAFF
len: 15
j_gene: TRBJ1-1
v_gene: TRBV6-6
d_gene: .
abundance: .

CDR3nt: TGTGCCAGCAGCCAGGGGCGGGAGACCCAGTACTTC
CDR3aa: CASSQGRETQYF
len: 12
j_gene: TRBJ2-5
v_gene: TRBV27
d_gene: .
abundance: .

CDR3nt: TGTGCCAGTAGTATACGGTCAGCCAACTATGGCTACACCTTC
CDR3aa: CASSIRSANYGYTF
len: 14
j_gene: TRBJ1-2
v_gene: TRBV19
d_gene: .
abundance: once

CDR3nt: TGTGCCAGCAGCCGAAGACAGAAAACTAACTATGGCTACACCTTC
CDR3aa: CASSRRQKTNYGYTF
len: 15
j_gene: TRBJ1-2
v_gene: TRBV7-2
d_gene: .
abundance: .

CDR3nt: TGTGCCAGCAGTGTAGGGACAGCAGGGGCTACTTACAATGAGCAGTTCTTC
CDR3aa: CASSVGTAGATYNEQFF
len: 17
j_gene: TRBJ2-1
v_gene: TRBV6-1
d_gene: TRBD1
abundance: .

CDR3nt: TGTGCCAGTAGGACCCCGGGGGAAAAACTGTTTTTT
CDR3aa: CASRTPGEKLFF
len: 12
j_gene: TRBJ1-4
v_gene: TRBV19
d_gene: .
abundance: few

CDR3nt: TGTGCCACCCGAACCGGGACAGCGACCTACGAGCAGTACTTC
CDR3aa: CATRTGTATYEQYF
len: 14
j_gene: TRBJ2-7
v_gene: TRBV6-1
d_gene: TRBD1
abundance: .

CDR3nt: TGTGCCAGCAGCTACGGGGGGGCAACAGATACGCAGTATTTT
CDR3aa: CASSYGGATDTQYF
len: 14
j_gene: TRBJ2-3
v_gene: TRBV11-3
d_gene: TRBD2
abundance: .

CDR3nt: TGCAGCGTCGGGGAAGTCCCCTACAATGAGCAGTTCTTC
CDR3aa: CSVGEVPYNEQFF
len: 13
j_gene: TRBJ2-1
v_gene: TRBV29-1
d_gene: .
abundance: .

CDR3nt: TGTGCCAGCAGTGCTCGGAAGGCCCAGGGCTACACCTTC
CDR3aa: CASSARKAQGYTF
len: 13
j_gene: TRBJ1-2
v_gene: TRBV2
d_gene: .
abundance: .

CDR3nt: TGTGCCAGTACGCCCAGCGGGGTCGCTGCAGATACGCAGTATTTT
CDR3aa: CASTPSGVAADTQYF
len: 15
j_gene: TRBJ2-3
v_gene: TRBV19
d_gene: TRBD2
abundance: few

CDR3nt: TGTGCCAGCAGTTTTTCGGGCTCCACTATGTCCGATACGCAGTATTTT
CDR3aa: CASSFSGSTMSDTQYF
len: 16
j_gene: TRBJ2-3
v_gene: TRBV27
d_gene: .
abundance: few

CDR3nt: TGTGCCAGCAGGACAGGGGCGTCCTACGAGCAGTACTTC
CDR3aa: CASRTGASYEQYF
len: 13
j_gene: TRBJ2-7
v_gene: TRBV6-4
d_gene: TRBD1
abundance: .

CDR3nt: TGTGCCAGCAGTGGACTAGCGGGGGGGCGAGAGACCCAGTACTTC
CDR3aa: CASSGLAGGRETQYF
len: 15
j_gene: TRBJ2-5
v_gene: TRBV2
d_gene: TRBD2
abundance: .

CDR3nt: TGTGCCAGCAGTTACGGGCAGGCAGCTGGCTACACCTTC
CDR3aa: CASSYGQAAGYTF
len: 13
j_gene: TRBJ1-2
v_gene: TRBV6-6
d_gene: .
abundance: .